This T cell receptor beta chain was sequenced for a study of breast tumors, draining lymph nodes, adjacent tissues (dated by TCRdb to the mid-2010s). With regard to the full study: In breast cancer patients, the study compared the TCR beta repertoires of tumor, adjacent nontumor tissue and axillary lymph nodes. The study aimed to assess the relationships and possible T-cell exchange between tumor, surrounding tissue and draining lymph node repertoires in human breast cancer.

Overall study results and their limits: The study presented the conclusion that tumor T cells originate in lymph nodes as consistent with a hypothesis, not as something directly demonstrated. Tumor T-cell repertoires showed less diversity than lymph node repertoires and more diversity than nontumor tissue repertoires, and tumor T-cell repertoires showed preferential V and J gene usage. Tumor and nontumor tissue repertoires were found to be significantly more similar in luminal-like than in basal-like breast cancer. A scenario in which most tumor T cells derive from the lymph node and then expand within tumor tissue was judged to be consistent with the data.

Lymph node samples came from the axillary draining lymph nodes of breast cancer patients. TCRdb records Illumina HiSeq 2000 as the sequencer. TCR beta chain libraries were generated through multiplex PCR amplification. High-throughput sequencing was used to analyze the amplified TCR beta chain products. Using fastp trimming at Q25 and MiXCR clonotype assembly, TCRdb reanalyzed the public sequencing data and kept in-frame beta chains. When rows share a CDR3 protein, they turn into one entry using the most common DNA and genes. A total of 130,000 or so distinct CDR3 sequences appear in this sample, about 30% of them only once. Approximately 2.2% of the sample rests with the top ten. The germline ends are 9 bases apart after V is trimmed by 3 bases and J by 4 bases. The CDR3 sequence holds 13 residues, the cysteine and phenylalanine included. Only the CDR3 part of the read is kept: 39 bases, read in frame from the first base. From a lookup of the germline V gene, CDR1 and CDR2 are MNHEY and SVGEGT.

At least ten counts were recorded for this clonotype. Its antigen remains undetermined. Per-base quality was not reported, and no clone a single base away is much larger than it. The sample taken for sequencing was axillary lymph node tissue. The receptor's source is a female donor with breast cancer. Some clones in this sample may be carry-over from other donors' samples. The sequence joins TRBV6-2 or TRBV6-3 to TRBJ1-2; no D gene can be assigned with confidence. At the DNA level, the sequence is TGTGCCAGCAGTTATCCGGACGTCTATGGCTACACCTTC. Translation gives CASSYPDVYGYTF.